The TCR beta chain under discussion was sequenced for a study of cytomegalovirus exposure and HLA in healthy donors. At the level of the study: Membership in the Caucasian-associated ancestry cluster was found for about 80% of 398 genotyped donors.

CDR3 size: 13 residues. Trimming left V 1 base short and J 4 bases short, with 6 bases between. Germline values: CDR1 SGHTA, CDR2 FQGNSA. The primer mix had 60 Vbeta and 13 Jbeta primers. Assay used: immunoSEQ multiplex PCR; TCRdb lists only in-frame clones, some missing. Of around 90,000 clones in the sample, around nine tenths were seen once. Study-wide findings and caveats: In vitro, three CMV-associated chains proved specific for CMV antigens. The authors listed 150 to 200 TCR beta chains as cytomegalovirus-associated. As was reported, the classifier diagnosed cytomegalovirus status with high specificity and sensitivity.

Details on this clone: Its antigen is still unknown.

The origin of this receptor is a man aged 25 to 40 in good health and CMV-seropositive. Specimen: PBMCs. The chain combines TRBV7-2 with TRBJ2-3; unclear D gene. CDR3 in amino acids: CASSLVRADTQYF. The CDR3 nucleotides are TGTGCCAGCAGCTTAGTCCGGGCAGATACGCAGTATTTT.